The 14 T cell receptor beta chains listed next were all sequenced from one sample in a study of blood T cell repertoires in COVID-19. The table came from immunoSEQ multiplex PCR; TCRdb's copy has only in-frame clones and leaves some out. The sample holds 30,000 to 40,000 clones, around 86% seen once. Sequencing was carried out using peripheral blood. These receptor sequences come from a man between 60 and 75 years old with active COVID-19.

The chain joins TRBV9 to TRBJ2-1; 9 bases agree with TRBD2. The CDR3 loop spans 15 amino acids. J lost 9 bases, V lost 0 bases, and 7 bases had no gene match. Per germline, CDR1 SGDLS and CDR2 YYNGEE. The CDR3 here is CASSVGSGRSGEQFF. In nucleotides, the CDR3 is TGTGCCAGCAGCGTAGGTAGCGGGAGATCGGGTGAGCAGTTCTTC. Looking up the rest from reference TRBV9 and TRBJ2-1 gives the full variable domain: DSGVTQTPKHLITATGQRVTLRCSPRSGDLSVYWYQQSLDQGLQFLIQYYNGEERAKGNILERFSAQQFPDLHSELNLSSLELGDSALYFCASSVGSGRSGEQFFGPGTRLTVL.

The CDR3 nucleotides read TGTGCCAGCAGTGATGGCGGGGGGGCCCATATAGATACGCAGTATTTT. Translated, it gives CASSDGGGAHIDTQYF. The chain is built from TRBV6-1 and TRBJ2-3, with 9 bases identical to TRBD2. The trim removed 3 bases at V and 5 bases at J, leaving 9 bases unmatched. The CDR3 covers 16 residues. Per germline, CDR1 MNHNS and CDR2 SASEGT.

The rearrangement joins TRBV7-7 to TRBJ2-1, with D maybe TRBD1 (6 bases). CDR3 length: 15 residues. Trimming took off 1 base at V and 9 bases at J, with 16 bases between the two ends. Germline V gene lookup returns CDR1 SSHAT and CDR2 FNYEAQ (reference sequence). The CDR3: CASSLGGPGSGEQFF. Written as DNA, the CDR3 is TGTGCCAGCAGCTTAGGGGGGCCGGGGTCGGGTGAGCAGTTCTTC.

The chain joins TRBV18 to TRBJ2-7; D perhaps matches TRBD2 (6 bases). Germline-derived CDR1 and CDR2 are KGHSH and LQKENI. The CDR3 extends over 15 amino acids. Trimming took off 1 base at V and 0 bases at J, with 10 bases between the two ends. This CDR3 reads CASSPRGGDSYEQYF. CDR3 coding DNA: TGTGCCAGCTCACCACGGGGAGGCGACTCCTACGAGCAGTACTTC.

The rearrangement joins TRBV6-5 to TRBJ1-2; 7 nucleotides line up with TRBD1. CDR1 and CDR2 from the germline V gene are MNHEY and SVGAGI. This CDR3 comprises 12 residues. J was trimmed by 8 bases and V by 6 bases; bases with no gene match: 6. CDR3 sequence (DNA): TGTGCCAGCAGAATGACAGGGCAGGGCTACACCTTC. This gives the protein CASRMTGQGYTF.

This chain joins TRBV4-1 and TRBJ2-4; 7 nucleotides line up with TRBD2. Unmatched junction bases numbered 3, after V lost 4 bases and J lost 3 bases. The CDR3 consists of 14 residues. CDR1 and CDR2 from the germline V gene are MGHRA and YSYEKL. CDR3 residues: CASSPAGVKNIQYF. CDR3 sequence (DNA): TGCGCCAGCAGCCCGGCGGGGGTCAAAAACATTCAGTACTTC.

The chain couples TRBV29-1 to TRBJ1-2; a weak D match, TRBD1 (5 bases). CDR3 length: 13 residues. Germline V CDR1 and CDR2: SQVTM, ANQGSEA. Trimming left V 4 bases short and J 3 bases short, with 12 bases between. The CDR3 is CSVGGREDYGYTF. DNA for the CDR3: TGCAGCGTTGGTGGCAGGGAGGACTATGGCTACACCTTC.

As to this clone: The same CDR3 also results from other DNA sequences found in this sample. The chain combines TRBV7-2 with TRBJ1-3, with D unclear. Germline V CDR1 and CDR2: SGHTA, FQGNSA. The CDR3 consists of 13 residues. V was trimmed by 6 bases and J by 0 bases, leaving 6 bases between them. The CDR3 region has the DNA TGTGCCAGCAGTCTCTCCTCTGGAAACACCATATATTTT. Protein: CASSLSSGNTIYF.

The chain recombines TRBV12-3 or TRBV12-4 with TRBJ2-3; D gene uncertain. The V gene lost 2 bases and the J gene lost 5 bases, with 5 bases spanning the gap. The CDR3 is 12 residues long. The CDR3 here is CASSLYGDTQYF. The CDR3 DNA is TGTGCCAGCAGTTTATACGGAGATACGCAGTATTTT.

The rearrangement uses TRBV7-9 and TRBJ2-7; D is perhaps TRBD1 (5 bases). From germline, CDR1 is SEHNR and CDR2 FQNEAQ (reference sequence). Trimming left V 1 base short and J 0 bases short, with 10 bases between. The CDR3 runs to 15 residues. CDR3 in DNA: TGTGCCAGCAGCTTAGATCCAGGGCCCTCCTACGAGCAGTACTTC. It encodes CASSLDPGPSYEQYF.

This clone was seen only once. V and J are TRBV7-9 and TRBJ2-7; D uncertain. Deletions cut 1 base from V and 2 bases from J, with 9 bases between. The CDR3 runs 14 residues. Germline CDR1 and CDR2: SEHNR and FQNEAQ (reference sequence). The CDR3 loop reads CASSLVQSTYEQYF. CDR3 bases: TGTGCCAGCAGCTTAGTACAGTCCACCTACGAGCAGTACTTC.

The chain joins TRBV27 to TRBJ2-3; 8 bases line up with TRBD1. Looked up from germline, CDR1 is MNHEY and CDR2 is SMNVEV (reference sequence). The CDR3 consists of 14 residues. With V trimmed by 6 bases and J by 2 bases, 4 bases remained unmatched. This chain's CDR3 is CASSDRGVTDTQYF. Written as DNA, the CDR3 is TGTGCCAGCAGCGACAGGGGAGTCACAGATACGCAGTATTTT.

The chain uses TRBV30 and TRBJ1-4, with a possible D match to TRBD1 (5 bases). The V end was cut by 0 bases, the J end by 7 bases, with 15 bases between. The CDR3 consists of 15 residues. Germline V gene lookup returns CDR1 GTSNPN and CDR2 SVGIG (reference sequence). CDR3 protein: CAWSVGHTMAEKLFF. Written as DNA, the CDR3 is TGTGCCTGGAGTGTAGGACACACCATGGCTGAAAAACTGTTTTTT.

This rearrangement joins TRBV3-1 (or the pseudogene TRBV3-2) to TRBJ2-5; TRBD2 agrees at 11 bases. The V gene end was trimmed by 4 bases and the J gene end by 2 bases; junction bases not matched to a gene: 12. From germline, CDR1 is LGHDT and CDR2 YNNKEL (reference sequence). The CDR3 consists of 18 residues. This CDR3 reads CASSRRLAGSETQETQYF. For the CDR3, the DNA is TGTGCCAGCAGCCGCCGACTAGCGGGGTCGGAAACACAAGAGACCCAGTACTTC.